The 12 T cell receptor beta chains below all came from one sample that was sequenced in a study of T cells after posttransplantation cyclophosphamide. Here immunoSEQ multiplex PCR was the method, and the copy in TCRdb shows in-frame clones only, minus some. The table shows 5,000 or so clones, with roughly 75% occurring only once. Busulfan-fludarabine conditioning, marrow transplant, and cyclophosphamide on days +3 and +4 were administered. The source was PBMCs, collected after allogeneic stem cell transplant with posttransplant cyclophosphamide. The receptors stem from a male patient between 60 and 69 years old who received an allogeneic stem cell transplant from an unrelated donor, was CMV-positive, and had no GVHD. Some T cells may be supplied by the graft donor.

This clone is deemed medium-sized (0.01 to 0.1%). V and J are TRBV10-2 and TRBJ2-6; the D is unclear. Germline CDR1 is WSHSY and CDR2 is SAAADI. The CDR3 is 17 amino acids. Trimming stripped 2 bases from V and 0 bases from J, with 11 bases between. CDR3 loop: CASSESAAASGANVLTF. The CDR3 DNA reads TGCGCCAGCAGTGAGAGTGCGGCCGCCTCTGGGGCCAACGTCCTGACTTTC.

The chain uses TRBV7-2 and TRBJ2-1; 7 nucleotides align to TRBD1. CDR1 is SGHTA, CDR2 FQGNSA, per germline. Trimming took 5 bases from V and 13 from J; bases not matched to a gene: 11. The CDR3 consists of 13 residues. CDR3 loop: CASSIPDRAIQFF. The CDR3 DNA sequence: TGTGCCAGCAGCATCCCAGACAGGGCGATACAGTTCTTC. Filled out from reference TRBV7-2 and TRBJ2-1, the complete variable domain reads GAGVSQSPSNKVTEKGKDVELRCDPISGHTALYWYRQSLGQGLEFLIYFQGNSAPDKSGLPSDRFSAERTGGSVSTLTIQRTQQEDSAVYLCASSIPDRAIQFFGPGTRLTVL.

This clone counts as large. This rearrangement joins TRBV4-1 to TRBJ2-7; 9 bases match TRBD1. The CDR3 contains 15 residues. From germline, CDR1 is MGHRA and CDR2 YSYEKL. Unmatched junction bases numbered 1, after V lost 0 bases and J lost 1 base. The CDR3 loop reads CASSQETGGSYEQYF. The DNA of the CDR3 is TGCGCCAGCAGCCAAGAGACAGGGGGGTCCTACGAGCAGTACTTC.

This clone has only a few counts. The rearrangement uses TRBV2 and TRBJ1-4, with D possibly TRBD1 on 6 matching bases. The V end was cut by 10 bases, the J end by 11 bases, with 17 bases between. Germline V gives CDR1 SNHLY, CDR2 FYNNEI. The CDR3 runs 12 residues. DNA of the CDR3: TGTGCCACCCAGCCGGGGGGCGGGAAACTGTTTTTT. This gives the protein CATQPGGGKLFF.

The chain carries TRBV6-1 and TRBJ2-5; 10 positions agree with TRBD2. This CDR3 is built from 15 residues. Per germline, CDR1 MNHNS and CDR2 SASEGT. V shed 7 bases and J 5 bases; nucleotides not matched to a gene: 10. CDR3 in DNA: TGTGCCAGCACCGAAGGTAGCGGGAGGCAGGAGACCCAGTACTTC. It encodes CASTEGSGRQETQYF.

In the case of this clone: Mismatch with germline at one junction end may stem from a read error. CDR3 loop: CARSLNADTQYF. The CDR3, as DNA: TGTGCCCGCAGCTTAAATGCGGATACGCAGTATTTT. The rearrangement joins TRBV11-2 to TRBJ2-3; D remains unclear. This CDR3 has 12 amino acids. Germline lookup yields CDR1 SGHAT and CDR2 FQNNGV.

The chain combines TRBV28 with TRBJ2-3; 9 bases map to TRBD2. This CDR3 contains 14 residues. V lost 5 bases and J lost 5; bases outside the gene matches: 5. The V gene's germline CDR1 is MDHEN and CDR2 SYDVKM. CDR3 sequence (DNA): TGTGCCAGCAGTGTAGCGGGAGCGATAGATACGCAGTATTTT. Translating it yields CASSVAGAIDTQYF.

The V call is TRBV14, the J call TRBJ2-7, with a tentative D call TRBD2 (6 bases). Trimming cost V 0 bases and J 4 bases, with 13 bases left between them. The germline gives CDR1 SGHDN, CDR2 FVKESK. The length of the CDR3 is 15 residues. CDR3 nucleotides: TGTGCCAGCAGCCAAGAAAGAGGAGGGCTGTACGAGCAGTACTTC. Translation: CASSQERGGLYEQYF. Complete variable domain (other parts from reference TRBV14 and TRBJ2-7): EAGVTQFPSHSVIEKGQTVTLRCDPISGHDNLYWYRRVMGKEIKFLLHFVKESKQDESGMPNNRFLAERTGGTYSTLKVQPAELEDSGVYFCASSQERGGLYEQYFGPGTRLTVT.

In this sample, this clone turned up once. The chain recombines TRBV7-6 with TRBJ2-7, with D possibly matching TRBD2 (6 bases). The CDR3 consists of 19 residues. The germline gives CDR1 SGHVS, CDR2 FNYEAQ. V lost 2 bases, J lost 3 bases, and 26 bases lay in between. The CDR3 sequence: CASSLLPSSEGVEFYEQYF. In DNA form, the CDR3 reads TGTGCCAGCAGCTTACTACCTAGCTCGGAGGGTGTCGAATTCTACGAGCAGTACTTC.

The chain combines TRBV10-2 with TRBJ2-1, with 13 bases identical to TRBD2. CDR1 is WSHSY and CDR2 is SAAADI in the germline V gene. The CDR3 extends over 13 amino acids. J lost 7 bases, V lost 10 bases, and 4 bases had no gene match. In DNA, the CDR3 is TGCGCCACGTCACTAGCGGGGGGGAATGAGCAGTTCTTC. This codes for CATSLAGGNEQFF.

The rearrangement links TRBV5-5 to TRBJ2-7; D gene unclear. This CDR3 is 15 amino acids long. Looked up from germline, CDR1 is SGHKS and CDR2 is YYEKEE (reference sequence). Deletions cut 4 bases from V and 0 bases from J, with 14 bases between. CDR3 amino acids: CASSPHITPSYEQYF. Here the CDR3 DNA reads TGTGCCAGCAGCCCCCATATTACTCCCTCCTACGAGCAGTACTTC.

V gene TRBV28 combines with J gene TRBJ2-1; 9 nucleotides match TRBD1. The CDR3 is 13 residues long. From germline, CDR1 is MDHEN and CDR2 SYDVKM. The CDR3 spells CASEDRGDNEQFF. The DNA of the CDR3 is TGTGCGAGCGAGGACAGGGGCGACAATGAGCAGTTCTTC.